Described below is a single T cell receptor beta chain sequence and its context. Profiled with immunoSEQ multiplex PCR; TCRdb holds only in-frame clones, not every one. The table shows 130,000 or so clones, with around 84% occurring only once. This sample was taken from a study of blood T cell repertoires in COVID-19. On the study more broadly: The United States, Italy and Spain provided the acute and convalescent COVID-19 samples. Nucleic acid was either cDNA or gDNA, and it came from T cells, B-cell-depleted T cells, or PBMCs.

The CDR3 has 15 amino acids. The V segment lost 0 bases and the J segment 5 bases; nucleotides outside the gene matches: 6. Germline V gives CDR1 MNHNS, CDR2 SASEGT. The sequence derives from a woman in her sixties or seventies with acute or convalescent COVID-19. The source material was peripheral blood. This chain connects TRBV6-1 to TRBJ2-7; 8 nucleotides line up with TRBD1. CDR3 nucleotide sequence: TGTGCCAGCAGTGAAGCATGGACAGGGAAACACGAGCAGTACTTC. Translated: CASSEAWTGKHEQYF.